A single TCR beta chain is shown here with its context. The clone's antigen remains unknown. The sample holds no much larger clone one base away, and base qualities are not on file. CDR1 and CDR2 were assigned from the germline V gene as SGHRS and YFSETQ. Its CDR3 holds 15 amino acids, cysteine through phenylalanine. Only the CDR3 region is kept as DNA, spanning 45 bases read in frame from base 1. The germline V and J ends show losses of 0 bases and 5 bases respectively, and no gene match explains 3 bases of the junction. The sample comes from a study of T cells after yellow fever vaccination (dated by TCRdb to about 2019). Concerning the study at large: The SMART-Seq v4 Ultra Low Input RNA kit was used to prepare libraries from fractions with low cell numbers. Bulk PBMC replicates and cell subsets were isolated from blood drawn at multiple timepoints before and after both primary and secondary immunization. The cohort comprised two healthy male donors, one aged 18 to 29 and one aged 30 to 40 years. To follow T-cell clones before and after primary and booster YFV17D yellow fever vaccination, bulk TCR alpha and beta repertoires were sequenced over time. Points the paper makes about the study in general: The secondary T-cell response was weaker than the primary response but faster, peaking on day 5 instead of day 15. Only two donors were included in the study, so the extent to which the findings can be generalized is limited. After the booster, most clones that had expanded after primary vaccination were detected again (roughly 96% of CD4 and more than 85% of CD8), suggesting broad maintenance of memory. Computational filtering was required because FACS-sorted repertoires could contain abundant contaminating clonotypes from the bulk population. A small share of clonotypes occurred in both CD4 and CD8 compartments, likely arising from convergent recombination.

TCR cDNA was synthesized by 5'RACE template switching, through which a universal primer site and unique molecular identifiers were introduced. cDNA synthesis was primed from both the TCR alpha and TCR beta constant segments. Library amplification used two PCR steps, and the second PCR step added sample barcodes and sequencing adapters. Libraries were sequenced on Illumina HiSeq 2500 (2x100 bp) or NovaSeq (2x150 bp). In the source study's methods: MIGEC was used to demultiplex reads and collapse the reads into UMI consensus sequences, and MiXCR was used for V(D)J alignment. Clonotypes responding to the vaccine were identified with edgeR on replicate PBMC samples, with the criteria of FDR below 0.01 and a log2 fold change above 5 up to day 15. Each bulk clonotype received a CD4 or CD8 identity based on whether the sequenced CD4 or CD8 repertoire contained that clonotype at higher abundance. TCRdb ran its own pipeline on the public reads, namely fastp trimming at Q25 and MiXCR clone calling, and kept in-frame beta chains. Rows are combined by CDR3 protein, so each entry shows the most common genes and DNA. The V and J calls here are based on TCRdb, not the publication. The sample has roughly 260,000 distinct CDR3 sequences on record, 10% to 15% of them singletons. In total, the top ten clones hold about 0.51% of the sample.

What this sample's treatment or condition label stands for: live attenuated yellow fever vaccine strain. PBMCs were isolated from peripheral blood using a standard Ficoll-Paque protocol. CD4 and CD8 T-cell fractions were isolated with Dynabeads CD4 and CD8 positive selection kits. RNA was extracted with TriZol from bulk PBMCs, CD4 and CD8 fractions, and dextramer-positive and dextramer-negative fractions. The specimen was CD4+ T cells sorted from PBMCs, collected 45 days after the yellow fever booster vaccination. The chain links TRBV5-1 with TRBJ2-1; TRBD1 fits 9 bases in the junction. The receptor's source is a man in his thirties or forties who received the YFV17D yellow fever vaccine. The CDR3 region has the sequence CASSLGGQGHNEQFF. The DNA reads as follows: TGCGCCAGCAGCTTGGGGGGACAGGGCCACAATGAGCAGTTCTTC.